The rows below give T cell receptor beta chains drawn from one sample of a study of cytomegalovirus exposure and HLA in healthy donors. Some clones are missing from TCRdb's copy, which holds only in-frame ones; the method was immunoSEQ multiplex PCR. In the table there are 100,000 to 150,000 clones, around four fifths of which are singletons. The material sequenced was PBMCs. These receptors originate from a man in his sixties in good health and CMV-seropositive. Each CDR3 is given with its conserved first and last residue. Fields, in order: J gene, clone size, D gene, V gene, CDR3 length, CDR3 DNA, CDR3 protein. D genes are given only for firm matches. Clone size, where shown, is once, few, many, or a class for clones that have expanded.

J gene: TRBJ1-1; clone size: NA; D gene: TRBD1; V gene: TRBV6-1; CDR3 length: 18; CDR3 DNA: TGTGCCAGCAGTGGCCCGACAGGGGGCCTTCTCATGAACACTGAAGCTTTCTTT; CDR3 protein: CASSGPTGGLLMNTEAFF
J gene: TRBJ2-7; clone size: NA; D gene: TRBD2; V gene: TRBV5-1; CDR3 length: 14; CDR3 DNA: TGCGCCAGCAGCCCTCGGGGAGGGGACTACGAGCAGTACTTC; CDR3 protein: CASSPRGGDYEQYF
J gene: TRBJ2-7; clone size: NA; D gene: NA; V gene: TRBV28; CDR3 length: 12; CDR3 DNA: TGTGCCAGCAGTTTACGCCCCTACGAGCAGTACTTC; CDR3 protein: CASSLRPYEQYF
J gene: TRBJ2-3; clone size: few; D gene: NA; V gene: TRBV30; CDR3 length: 14; CDR3 DNA: TGTGCCTGGAATCCGGGGTTGAGCACAGATACGCAGTATTTT; CDR3 protein: CAWNPGLSTDTQYF
J gene: TRBJ2-1; clone size: NA; D gene: TRBD2; V gene: TRBV27; CDR3 length: 18; CDR3 DNA: TGTGCCAGCAGTTTCTTCGCGGTACGGCTAGCGGGAGAGAATGAGCAGTTCTTC; CDR3 protein: CASSFFAVRLAGENEQFF
J gene: TRBJ2-2; clone size: NA; D gene: TRBD2; V gene: TRBV9; CDR3 length: 18; CDR3 DNA: TGTGCCAGCAGCGCAATCCCTATAGCGGGAGATAACACCGGGGAGCTGTTTTTT; CDR3 protein: CASSAIPIAGDNTGELFF
J gene: TRBJ1-2; clone size: NA; D gene: NA; V gene: TRBV6-6; CDR3 length: 15; CDR3 DNA: TGTGCCAGCAATGACAACGCGAACCCTAACTATGGCTACACCTTC; CDR3 protein: CASNDNANPNYGYTF
J gene: TRBJ1-1; clone size: NA; D gene: TRBD1; V gene: TRBV4-1; CDR3 length: 15; CDR3 DNA: TGCGCCAGCAGCCAAACGGACAGGGGGAACACTGAAGCTTTCTTT; CDR3 protein: CASSQTDRGNTEAFF
J gene: TRBJ2-2; clone size: once; D gene: NA; V gene: TRBV10-3; CDR3 length: 14; CDR3 DNA: TGTGCCATCAAGAGCGACGGGAACACCGGGGAGCTGTTTTTT; CDR3 protein: CAIKSDGNTGELFF
J gene: TRBJ2-7; clone size: few; D gene: TRBD1; V gene: TRBV9; CDR3 length: 12; CDR3 DNA: TGTGCCAGCAGCCGGGACAGCTACGAGCAGTACTTC; CDR3 protein: CASSRDSYEQYF
J gene: TRBJ2-1; clone size: NA; D gene: TRBD2; V gene: TRBV5-4; CDR3 length: 13; CDR3 DNA: TGTGCCAGTTTCGGACTAGCGGGGAATGAGCAGTTCTTC; CDR3 protein: CASFGLAGNEQFF
J gene: TRBJ2-7; clone size: NA; D gene: TRBD1; V gene: TRBV7-2; CDR3 length: 15; CDR3 DNA: TGTGCCAGCAGCTTTCGACTCGGGACAGGGGTCGAGCAGTACTTC; CDR3 protein: CASSFRLGTGVEQYF
J gene: TRBJ2-6; clone size: once; D gene: NA; V gene: TRBV28; CDR3 length: 17; CDR3 DNA: TGTGCCAGCAGTCTAGGACAGCTTAGCTCTGGGGCCAACGTCCTGACTTTC; CDR3 protein: CASSLGQLSSGANVLTF
J gene: TRBJ1-4; clone size: NA; D gene: NA; V gene: TRBV5-1; CDR3 length: 14; CDR3 DNA: TGCGCCAGCAGCTTGGACCCTACTGGTGAAAAACTGTTTTTT; CDR3 protein: CASSLDPTGEKLFF
J gene: TRBJ2-6; clone size: NA; D gene: TRBD1; V gene: TRBV19; CDR3 length: 20; CDR3 DNA: TGTGCCAGTAGTCGCTGGCAAGGGACAGGGGGGAGCTCTGGGGCCAACGTCCTGACTTTC; CDR3 protein: CASSRWQGTGGSSGANVLTF
J gene: TRBJ1-5; clone size: NA; D gene: NA; V gene: TRBV5-5; CDR3 length: 15; CDR3 DNA: TGTGCCAGCAGCTCTCGGACAGATAGCAATCAGCCCCAGCATTTT; CDR3 protein: CASSSRTDSNQPQHF
J gene: TRBJ2-2; clone size: NA; D gene: NA; V gene: TRBV29-1; CDR3 length: 15; CDR3 DNA: TGCAGCGTTGAACCCTTTGACAGGAACACCGGGGAGCTGTTTTTT; CDR3 protein: CSVEPFDRNTGELFF
J gene: TRBJ2-7; clone size: once; D gene: NA; V gene: TRBV6-5; CDR3 length: 11; CDR3 DNA: TGTGCCAGCACCCAGGGGCCCGAGCAGTACTTC; CDR3 protein: CASTQGPEQYF
J gene: TRBJ2-1; clone size: NA; D gene: NA; V gene: TRBV18; CDR3 length: 17; CDR3 DNA: TGTGCCAGCTCACCACCGGTTCACAGTGGTAGAAACAATGAGCAGTTCTTC; CDR3 protein: CASSPPVHSGRNNEQFF
J gene: TRBJ2-3; clone size: NA; D gene: TRBD2; V gene: TRBV14; CDR3 length: 16; CDR3 DNA: TGTGCCAGCAGCCAAGCCCAGCGGGGGGGCACAGATACGCAGTATTTT; CDR3 protein: CASSQAQRGGTDTQYF
J gene: TRBJ1-2; clone size: NA; D gene: NA; V gene: TRBV27; CDR3 length: 15; CDR3 DNA: TGTGCCAGCAGCCCGCATGAAAGGACAGCCTATGGCTACACCTTC; CDR3 protein: CASSPHERTAYGYTF
J gene: TRBJ1-4; clone size: NA; D gene: TRBD1; V gene: TRBV5-1; CDR3 length: 16; CDR3 DNA: TGCGCCAGCAGCTGGGGGACAGGGGGGACTAATGAAAAACTGTTTTTT; CDR3 protein: CASSWGTGGTNEKLFF
J gene: TRBJ2-1; clone size: NA; D gene: NA; V gene: TRBV5-1; CDR3 length: 15; CDR3 DNA: TGCGCCAGCAGCTTGGAGGGGGGGGCCTACAATGAGCAGTTCTTC; CDR3 protein: CASSLEGGAYNEQFF
J gene: TRBJ1-6; clone size: few; D gene: NA; V gene: TRBV30; CDR3 length: 11; CDR3 DNA: TGTGCCTGTGGGGAGAATTCACCCCTCCACTTT; CDR3 protein: CACGENSPLHF
J gene: TRBJ1-2; clone size: NA; D gene: NA; V gene: TRBV27; CDR3 length: 15; CDR3 DNA: TGTGCCAGCAGTACCGGGCAGGGTAGGGGCTATGGCTACACCTTC; CDR3 protein: CASSTGQGRGYGYTF
J gene: TRBJ2-7; clone size: NA; D gene: TRBD2; V gene: TRBV18; CDR3 length: 19; CDR3 DNA: TGTGCCAGCTCTCCACCGCTGTCGTTCCTAGCGGGTGTCTCGTATGAGCAGTACTTC; CDR3 protein: CASSPPLSFLAGVSYEQYF
J gene: TRBJ1-3; clone size: few; D gene: NA; V gene: TRBV9; CDR3 length: 16; CDR3 DNA: TGTGCCAGCAGCGTAGGTGGCCCCCGCTCTGGAAACACCATATATTTT; CDR3 protein: CASSVGGPRSGNTIYF
J gene: TRBJ1-4; clone size: NA; D gene: NA; V gene: TRBV2; CDR3 length: 13; CDR3 DNA: TGTGCCAGCGATCCGGGATTAAATGAAAAACTGTTTTTT; CDR3 protein: CASDPGLNEKLFF
J gene: TRBJ1-1; clone size: once; D gene: TRBD1; V gene: TRBV6-5; CDR3 length: 15; CDR3 DNA: TGTGCCAGCAGCTGGGCAGGGGGGCCAGGCACTGAAGCTTTCTTT; CDR3 protein: CASSWAGGPGTEAFF
J gene: TRBJ2-4; clone size: NA; D gene: NA; V gene: TRBV6-5; CDR3 length: 13; CDR3 DNA: TGTGCCAGCACCTCGTGGTCCAAAAACAGTCAGTACTTC; CDR3 protein: CASTSWSKNSQYF
J gene: TRBJ2-5; clone size: NA; D gene: NA; V gene: TRBV5-1; CDR3 length: 13; CDR3 DNA: TGCGCCAGCACCTCAGGGGTGGAAGAGACCCAGTACTTC; CDR3 protein: CASTSGVEETQYF
J gene: TRBJ2-1; clone size: NA; D gene: NA; V gene: TRBV19; CDR3 length: 17; CDR3 DNA: TGTGCCAGTAACCCCTTTCTGTGCTGGAACAGGGACAATGAGCAGTTCTTC; CDR3 protein: CASNPFLCWNRDNEQFF
J gene: TRBJ1-1; clone size: NA; D gene: NA; V gene: TRBV13; CDR3 length: 16; CDR3 DNA: TGTGCCAGCAGCTTAGTTAACCGGGACATGAACACTGAAGCTTTCTTT; CDR3 protein: CASSLVNRDMNTEAFF
J gene: TRBJ1-5; clone size: NA; D gene: TRBD1; V gene: TRBV6-1; CDR3 length: 18; CDR3 DNA: TGTGCCAGCAGTGGTCTCGACAGGGGGAGGTTGGGCAATCAGCCCCAGCATTTT; CDR3 protein: CASSGLDRGRLGNQPQHF
J gene: TRBJ1-1; clone size: few; D gene: NA; V gene: TRBV14; CDR3 length: 13; CDR3 DNA: TGTGCCAGCAGCCAAGCGGGGGGCTGGCGGGCTTTCTTT; CDR3 protein: CASSQAGGWRAFF
J gene: TRBJ2-1; clone size: NA; D gene: TRBD2; V gene: TRBV15; CDR3 length: 17; CDR3 DNA: TGTGCCACCAGCAGGACCCCTAGGGCGGGAGTCTACAATGAGCAGTTCTTC; CDR3 protein: CATSRTPRAGVYNEQFF
J gene: TRBJ2-3; clone size: NA; D gene: NA; V gene: TRBV27; CDR3 length: 14; CDR3 DNA: TGTGCCAGCAGGAGGAGGGGAGGCACAGATACGCAGTATTTT; CDR3 protein: CASRRRGGTDTQYF
J gene: TRBJ1-1; clone size: NA; D gene: NA; V gene: TRBV10-1; CDR3 length: 18; CDR3 DNA: TGCGCCAGCAGTGAGTATGGGAATCCGAGGACACCGAACACTGAAGCTTTCTTT; CDR3 protein: CASSEYGNPRTPNTEAFF
J gene: TRBJ1-4; clone size: NA; D gene: NA; V gene: TRBV28; CDR3 length: 15; CDR3 DNA: TGTGCCAGCAGTAGTAACGGGAGAACTAATGAAAAACTGTTTTTT; CDR3 protein: CASSSNGRTNEKLFF
J gene: TRBJ2-1; clone size: NA; D gene: NA; V gene: TRBV19; CDR3 length: 16; CDR3 DNA: TGTGCCAGTAGTATAGGAGGGAGTCTCTCCTACAATGAGCAGTTCTTC; CDR3 protein: CASSIGGSLSYNEQFF
J gene: TRBJ2-1; clone size: once; D gene: NA; V gene: TRBV9; CDR3 length: 16; CDR3 DNA: TGTGCCAGCAGCGTAGGTGGCGGGGACTCCTACAATGAGCAGTTCTTC; CDR3 protein: CASSVGGGDSYNEQFF
J gene: TRBJ2-1; clone size: NA; D gene: TRBD2; V gene: TRBV13; CDR3 length: 18; CDR3 DNA: TGTGCCAGCAGCTTAGAGTGGTCTAGCGGGGGGGCCGCCAATGAGCAGTTCTTC; CDR3 protein: CASSLEWSSGGAANEQFF
J gene: TRBJ1-1; clone size: NA; D gene: NA; V gene: TRBV6-6; CDR3 length: 13; CDR3 DNA: TGTGCCAGCAGCCCTGGGGGGGCCACTGAAGCTTTCTTT; CDR3 protein: CASSPGGATEAFF
J gene: TRBJ2-7; clone size: NA; D gene: TRBD2; V gene: TRBV7-3; CDR3 length: 13; CDR3 DNA: TGTGCCAGCAGCCCGGGGAGGGCACTCGAGCAGTACTTC; CDR3 protein: CASSPGRALEQYF
J gene: TRBJ2-2; clone size: NA; D gene: NA; V gene: TRBV7-9; CDR3 length: 15; CDR3 DNA: TGTGCCAGCAGCTTAACAGGGTTGAGCACCGGGGAGCTGTTTTTT; CDR3 protein: CASSLTGLSTGELFF